This passage covers 3 T cell receptor beta chains from one sample sequenced in a study of metastatic and nonmetastatic thyroid tumors (dated by TCRdb to about 2020). Library preparation used PCR. TCRdb names Illumina HiSeq 4000 as the instrument used. TCRdb trimmed public reads at Q25 via fastp, called clones via MiXCR and kept in-frame beta chains. The sample contains some 27,000 clones, 20% to 25% of them found a single time. The ten largest clones represent around 30% of the sample. No treatment had been received by any patient before thyroid surgery. Material for sequencing was blood. The receptors shown here come from a male donor with papillary thyroid cancer or a benign thyroid nodule (not recorded which). Some clones in this sample may be carry-over from other donors' samples.

In its sample, this clone was seen many times. The chain carries TRBV20-1 and TRBJ2-2; 11 positions agree with TRBD1. The junction had 4 bases not matched to a gene; V was cut back by 1 base and J by 3 bases. Germline loops: CDR1 DFQATT, CDR2 SNEGSKA (reference sequence). The length of the CDR3 is 16 residues. CDR3 DNA sequence: TGCAGTGCTAGAGTGCCGGGACAGGGGGACACCGGGGAGCTGTTTTTT. As protein: CSARVPGQGDTGELFF.

This clone was recorded a few times. V usage is TRBV6-2 or TRBV6-3 and J usage is TRBJ2-3; 8 nucleotides agree with TRBD2. The germline V gene encodes CDR1 MNHEY and CDR2 SVGEGT. There are 14 residues in the CDR3. After removal of 2 bases from V and 4 bases from J, the junction contained 2 bases not matched to a gene. For the CDR3, the DNA is TGTGCCAGCAGTTACAGACTAGCGTCAGATACGCAGTATTTT. Its protein is CASSYRLASDTQYF.

This clone has ten or more counts. This chain uses TRBV20-1 with TRBJ2-1; possibly TRBD2 for D (6 bases). Germline assignment: CDR1 DFQATT and CDR2 SNEGSKA (reference sequence). With 0 bases removed from V and 4 bases from J, the gap between germline ends came to 13 bases. The CDR3 spans 15 residues. The DNA for the CDR3 is TGCAGTGCTAGAGATTTCGACGCGGGATACAATGAGCAGTTCTTC. It encodes CSARDFDAGYNEQFF.